The 10 T cell receptor beta chains presented below share a single source sample, sequenced in a study of beta chain features in type 1 diabetes. Since all of the isolated RNA was reverse transcribed, expressed TCRB transcripts were what got sequenced. Some clones are missing from TCRdb's copy, which holds only in-frame ones; the method was immunoSEQ multiplex PCR. The profile shows under 400,000 clones, 12% to 15% of them singletons. The sample was central memory CD4+ T cells from blood. Every receptor here comes from a man aged 30 to 45 in good health.

The V call is TRBV5-8, the J call TRBJ2-1; D is unclear. From germline, CDR1 is SGHTS and CDR2 YDEGEE. V lost 1 base and J 7 bases, leaving 6 bases between the germline ends. The CDR3 is 12 residues long. The CDR3 reads CASSLMENEQFF. CDR3 in DNA: TGTGCCAGCAGCTTGATGGAAAATGAGCAGTTCTTC.

This clone was counted a few times. The genes are TRBV7-2 and TRBJ1-4; D uncertain. CDR1 SGHTA and CDR2 FQGNSA come from the germline V gene. This CDR3 is built from 12 residues. V gave up 3 bases and J gave up 7 bases, with 6 bases separating them. CDR3 residues: CASSLMGEKLFF. The CDR3 DNA follows: TGTGCCAGCAGCTTGATGGGTGAAAAACTGTTTTTT.

On this clone itself: At the DNA level, this CDR3 is encoded by other sequences in the same sample as well. This rearrangement joins TRBV19 to TRBJ2-5; 10 bases map to TRBD1. The CDR3 length is 14 residues. CDR1 is LNHDA and CDR2 is SQIVND in the germline V gene (reference sequence). After removal of 4 bases from V and 3 bases from J, the junction contained 2 bases not matched to a gene. The CDR3 region is CASSRQGAEETQYF. CDR3 bases: TGTGCCAGTAGTAGACAGGGGGCCGAAGAGACCCAGTACTTC.

This clone was seen more than once but under ten times. The rearrangement links TRBV2 to TRBJ1-6, with D hard to call. This CDR3 comprises 13 residues. The V end lost 5 bases, the J end lost 8 bases, and 10 bases lay between the germline ends. CDR1 and CDR2 (germline): SNHLY, FYNNEI. The CDR3 DNA sequence: TGTGCCAGCAGTACGAATGGAGATTCACCCCTCCACTTT. Translating gives CASSTNGDSPLHF.

This clone was counted at least ten times. This sequence joins TRBV5-1 and TRBJ1-1; no reliable D call. Between the trimmed V and J ends, which lost 3 bases and 0 bases, there was a span of 6 bases. The CDR3 runs to 13 residues. Germline CDR1 and CDR2: SGHRS and YFSETQ. In DNA, the CDR3 is TGCGCCAGCAGCTCCCAGATGAACACTGAAGCTTTCTTT. Protein sequence: CASSSQMNTEAFF. Full variable domain (remainder filled in from reference TRBV5-1 and TRBJ1-1): KAGVTQTPRYLIKTRGQQVTLSCSPISGHRSVSWYQQTPGQGLQFLFEYFSETQRNKGNFPGRFSGRQFSNSRSEMNVSTLELGDSALYLCASSSQMNTEAFFGQGTRLTVV.

This clone was counted at least ten times. The V call is TRBV4-1, the J call TRBJ2-1; 8 nucleotides agree with TRBD2. The CDR3 contains 16 residues. Germline CDR1 and CDR2: MGHRA and YSYEKL. The ends lost 3 bases at V and 3 bases at J; junction bases unmatched: 7. CDR3 amino acids: CASSQALAASYNEQFF. The CDR3 region has the DNA TGCGCCAGCAGCCAGGCACTAGCGGCAAGCTACAATGAGCAGTTCTTC.

Remarks on this clone: Given a much more abundant clone one base away, this may be a read error. The CDR3 sequence is CASSDDGETQYF. As DNA, the CDR3 is TGTGCCAGCAGTGATGATGGAGAGACCCAGTACTTC. The V and J genes are TRBV2 and TRBJ2-5; D unresolved. Germline V CDR1 and CDR2: SNHLY, FYNNEI. The CDR3 consists of 12 residues. V lost 3 bases, J lost 4 bases, and 6 bases lay in between.

This clone has just one count. The chain is built from TRBV28 and TRBJ1-5; no clear D. CDR3 size: 13 residues. The V and J ends lost 3 bases and 6 bases respectively, with 9 bases between them. Looked up from germline, CDR1 is MDHEN and CDR2 is SYDVKM. In DNA, the CDR3 is TGTGCCAGCAGTTTTACGCGCGCTCAGCCCCAGCATTTT. Its protein product is CASSFTRAQPQHF. Based on the CDR3 plus reference TRBV28 and TRBJ1-5, the full variable domain is DVKVTQSSRYLVKRTGEKVFLECVQDMDHENMFWYRQDPGLGLRLIYFSYDVKMKEKGDIPEGYSVSREKKERFSLILESASTNQTSMYLCASSFTRAQPQHFGDGTRLSIL.

In this sample, this clone turned up a few times. J is TRBJ2-2 and V is TRBV5-8; 8 bases align to TRBD1. There are 15 residues in the CDR3. CDR1 and CDR2 from the germline V gene are SGHTS and YDEGEE. V lost 4 bases, J lost 6 bases, and 8 bases stayed unmatched. In nucleotides, the CDR3 is TGTGCCAGCAGCGTCCAGGGGGCCCGGGCCGGGGAGCTGTTTTTT. Residues: CASSVQGARAGELFF. Based on the CDR3 plus reference TRBV5-8 and TRBJ2-2, the full variable domain is EAGVTQSPTHLIKTRGQQATLRCSPISGHTSVYWYQQALGLGLQFLLWYDEGEERNRGNFPPRFSGRQFPNYSSELNVNALELEDSALYLCASSVQGARAGELFFGEGSRLTVL.

This clone turned up a few times. This chain connects TRBV27 to TRBJ1-5; 7 nucleotides match TRBD1. There are 14 residues in the CDR3. Trimming at V came to 4 bases and at J to 3 bases, leaving 3 bases not matched to a gene. Germline CDR1 reads MNHEY; CDR2 reads SMNVEV (reference sequence). CDR3 in amino acids: CASSWRGLNQPQHF. Written as DNA, the CDR3 is TGTGCCAGCAGTTGGAGGGGGCTCAATCAGCCCCAGCATTTT.